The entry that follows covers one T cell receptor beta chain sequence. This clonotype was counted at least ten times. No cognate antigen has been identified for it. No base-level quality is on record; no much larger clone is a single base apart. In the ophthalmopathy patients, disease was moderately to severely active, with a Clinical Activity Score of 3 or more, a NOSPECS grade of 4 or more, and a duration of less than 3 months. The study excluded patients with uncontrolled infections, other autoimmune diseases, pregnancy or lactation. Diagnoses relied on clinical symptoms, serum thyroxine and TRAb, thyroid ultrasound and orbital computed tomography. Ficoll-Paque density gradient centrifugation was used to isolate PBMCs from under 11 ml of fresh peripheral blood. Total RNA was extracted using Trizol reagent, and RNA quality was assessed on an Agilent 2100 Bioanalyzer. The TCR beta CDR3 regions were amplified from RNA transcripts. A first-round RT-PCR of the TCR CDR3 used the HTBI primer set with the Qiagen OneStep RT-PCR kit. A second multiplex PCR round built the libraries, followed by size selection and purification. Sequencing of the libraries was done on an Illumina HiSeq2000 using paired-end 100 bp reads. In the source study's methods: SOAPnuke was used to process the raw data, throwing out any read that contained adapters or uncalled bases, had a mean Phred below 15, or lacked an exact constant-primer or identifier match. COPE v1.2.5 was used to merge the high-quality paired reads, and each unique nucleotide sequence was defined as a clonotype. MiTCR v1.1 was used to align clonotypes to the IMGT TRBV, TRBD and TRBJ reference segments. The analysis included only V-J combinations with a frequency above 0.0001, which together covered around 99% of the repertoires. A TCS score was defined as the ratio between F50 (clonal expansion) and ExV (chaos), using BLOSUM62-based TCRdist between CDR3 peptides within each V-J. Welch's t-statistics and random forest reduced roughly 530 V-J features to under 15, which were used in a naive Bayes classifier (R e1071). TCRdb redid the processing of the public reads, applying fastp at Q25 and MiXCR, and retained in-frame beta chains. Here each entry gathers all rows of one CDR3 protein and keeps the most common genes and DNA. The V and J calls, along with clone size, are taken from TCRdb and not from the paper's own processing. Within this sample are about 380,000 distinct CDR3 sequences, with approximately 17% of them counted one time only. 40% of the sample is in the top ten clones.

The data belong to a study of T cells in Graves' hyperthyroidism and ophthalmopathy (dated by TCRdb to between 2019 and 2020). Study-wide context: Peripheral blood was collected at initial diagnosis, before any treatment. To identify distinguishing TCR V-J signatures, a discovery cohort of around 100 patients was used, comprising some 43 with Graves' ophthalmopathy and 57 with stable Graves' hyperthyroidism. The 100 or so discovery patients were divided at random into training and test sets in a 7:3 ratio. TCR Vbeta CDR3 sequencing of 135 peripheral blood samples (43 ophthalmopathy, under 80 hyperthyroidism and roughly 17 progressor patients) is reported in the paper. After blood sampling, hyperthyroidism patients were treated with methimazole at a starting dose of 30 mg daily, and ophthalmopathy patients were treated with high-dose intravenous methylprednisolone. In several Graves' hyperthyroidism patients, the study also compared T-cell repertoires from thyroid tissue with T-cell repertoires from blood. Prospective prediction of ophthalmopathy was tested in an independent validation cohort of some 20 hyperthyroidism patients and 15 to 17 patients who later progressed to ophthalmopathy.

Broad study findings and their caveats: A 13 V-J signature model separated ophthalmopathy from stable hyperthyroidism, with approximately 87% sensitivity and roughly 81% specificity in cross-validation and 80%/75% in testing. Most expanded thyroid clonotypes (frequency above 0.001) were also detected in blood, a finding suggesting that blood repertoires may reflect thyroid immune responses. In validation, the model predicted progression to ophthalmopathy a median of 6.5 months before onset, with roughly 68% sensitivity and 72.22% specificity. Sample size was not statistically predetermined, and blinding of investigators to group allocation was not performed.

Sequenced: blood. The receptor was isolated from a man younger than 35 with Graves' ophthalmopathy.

The CDR3 is CASSLQSSYEQYF. The sequence in DNA is TGTGCCAGCAGCTTACAGAGCTCCTACGAGCAGTACTTC. The chain links TRBV11-2 with TRBJ2-7, with the D gene not clear enough to name. Deletion took 2 bases off V and 0 bases off J, with a span of 5 bases between the germline ends. The germline V gene yields SGHAT for CDR1 and FQNNGV for CDR2. CDR3 length: 13 amino acids, cysteine to phenylalanine. Just the 39-base CDR3 DNA is kept, in frame starting at base 1.